Presented here are 31 T cell receptor beta chains from one specimen sequenced in a study of long-term antiretroviral therapy in people with HIV (dated by TCRdb to between 2021 and 2024). The immunoSEQ hsTCRB v3.0 assay was used at survey level resolution to sequence the TRB variable region. In TCRdb, the immuneACCESS table is reduced to in-frame sequences with V and J assigned. These tables do not hold every clone; where another copy was compared, an unresolved V gene accounts for under half, and the others remain unexplained. For this sample there are 20,000 to 25,000 clones; over 70% appear just once. The ten largest clones represent around 9% of the sample. The specimen was unsorted PBMCs, collected 1.2 years after starting antiretroviral therapy. Receptor source: a woman in her 40s with HIV.

The CDR3 region has the DNA TGTGCCAGCAGCGTGGACACTGAAGCTTTCTTT. Amino acid sequence: CASSVDTEAFF. The V gene is TRBV5-4, the J gene TRBJ1-1, with no clear D. V lost 4 bases, J lost 3 bases, and 4 bases lay in between. Per germline, CDR1 SGHNT and CDR2 YYREEE (reference sequence). The CDR3 loop spans 11 amino acids. Drawing the rest from reference TRBV5-4 and TRBJ1-1, the complete variable domain is ETGVTQSPTHLIKTRGQQVTLRCSSQSGHNTVSWYQQALGQGPQFIFQYYREEENGRGNFPPRFSGLQFPNYSSELNVNALELDDSALYLCASSVDTEAFFGQGTRLTVV.

The CDR3 sequence is CASSEGPAGETQYF. In nucleotides, the CDR3 is TGTGCCAGCAGCGAGGGGCCCGCGGGAGAGACCCAGTACTTC. This chain joins TRBV9 and TRBJ2-5; D tentatively fits TRBD1 or TRBD2 (5 bases each). CDR3 length: 14 residues. Trimming pared 3 bases from V and 4 bases from J, leaving 13 bases between. The V gene's germline CDR1 is SGDLS and CDR2 YYNGEE.

The rearrangement joins TRBV16 to TRBJ1-5, with D uncertain. Germline V lookup: CDR1 KGHSY, CDR2 FQNENV. The CDR3 totals 13 residues. V gave up 2 bases and J gave up 3 bases, with 5 bases separating them. In DNA, the CDR3 is TGTGCCAGCAGCCAACCCGCCAATCAGCCCCAGCATTTT. Residues: CASSQPANQPQHF.

CDR3 DNA: TGTGCCATCAGTGAAGGGGGTTCCTACGAGCAGTACTTC. This sequence encodes CAISEGGSYEQYF. This sequence joins TRBV10-3 and TRBJ2-7; tentative D call: TRBD1 (6 bases). V lost 3 bases, J lost 1 base, and 7 bases lay in between. CDR1 is ENHRY, CDR2 SYGVKD, per germline. The CDR3 is 13 amino acids.

This sequence joins TRBV19 and TRBJ2-1, with D possibly matching TRBD2 (5 bases). This CDR3 spans 14 amino acids. V was trimmed by 3 bases and J by 7 bases, leaving 13 bases between them. CDR1 is LNHDA and CDR2 is SQIVND in the germline V gene (reference sequence). The CDR3 sequence is CASSMGREENEQFF. The CDR3 DNA sequence: TGTGCCAGTAGTATGGGTCGGGAAGAGAATGAGCAGTTCTTC.

J is TRBJ2-1 and V is TRBV19; no firm D call. The V and J ends lost 6 bases and 2 bases respectively, with 11 bases between them. The CDR3 runs to 14 residues. CDR1 is LNHDA and CDR2 is SQIVND in the germline V gene (reference sequence). CDR3 in amino acids: CASRIDQTYNEQFF. The CDR3 region has the DNA TGTGCCAGTAGGATCGATCAAACCTACAATGAGCAGTTCTTC.

This clone was seen once. This chain connects TRBV28 to TRBJ2-7, with D perhaps matching TRBD1 or TRBD2 (5 bases each). V lost 3 bases and J 4 bases, leaving 10 bases between the germline ends. The CDR3 is 13 residues long. The germline V gene encodes CDR1 MDHEN and CDR2 SYDVKM. The CDR3 coding sequence is TGTGCCAGCAGTTTTGTGGGGGATTACGAGCAGTACTTC. Protein: CASSFVGDYEQYF.

This chain joins TRBV7-7 and TRBJ1-1; TRBD1 agrees at 7 bases. Germline V gene lookup returns CDR1 SSHAT and CDR2 FNYEAQ (reference sequence). J gave up 3 bases and V 5 bases, and 15 bases lay outside the gene matches. This CDR3 comprises 17 residues. DNA for the CDR3: TGTGCCAGCAGCCGAATAACTAACAGGGGCGAGGACACTGAAGCTTTCTTT. Translating it yields CASSRITNRGEDTEAFF.

This clone turned up a few times. The chain joins TRBV7-9 to TRBJ1-2; 10 nucleotides line up with TRBD1. The CDR3 consists of 17 residues. CDR1 SEHNR and CDR2 FQNEAQ come from the germline V gene (reference sequence). The J segment lost 2 bases and the V segment lost 5 bases, leaving 11 bases of the junction unmatched. CDR3 amino acids: CASSPRGQGIENYGYTF. The CDR3 DNA follows: TGTGCCAGCAGCCCCCGGGGACAGGGGATAGAGAACTATGGCTACACCTTC.

The genes are TRBV19 and TRBJ2-7; D is tentatively TRBD1 or TRBD2 (6 bases each). V was shortened by 2 bases and J by 3 bases, with 8 bases between the two germline ends. CDR3 length: 13 residues. CDR1 LNHDA and CDR2 SQIVND come from the germline V gene (reference sequence). The CDR3 DNA sequence: TGTGCCAGTAGTATAAAGGGGGGCTACGAGCAGTACTTC. This translates into CASSIKGGYEQYF.

In its sample, this clone was seen once. The chain recombines TRBV7-9 with TRBJ1-5; no definite D call. V was shortened by 5 bases and J by 9 bases, with 20 bases between the two germline ends. Germline values: CDR1 SEHNR, CDR2 FQNEAQ (reference sequence). The CDR3 runs to 15 residues. The DNA of the CDR3 is TGTGCCAGCAGCGCATCTCCCGACGAGCGGGGGCCCCAGCATTTT. It translates to CASSASPDERGPQHF.

The rearrangement links TRBV18 to TRBJ2-5; 9 positions match TRBD2. Trimming cost V 0 bases and J 4 bases; bases outside gene matches: 6. Germline V gives CDR1 KGHSH, CDR2 LQKENI. The CDR3 length is 16 residues. The CDR3 nucleotides read TGTGCCAGCTCACCACCAAGGGCTAGCGGGATAGAGACCCAGTACTTC. It is translated as CASSPPRASGIETQYF.

The chain carries TRBV28 and TRBJ2-7; D not resolved. Trimming shortened V by 5 bases and J by 3 bases, and 17 bases separated the two germline ends. Germline V CDR1 and CDR2: MDHEN, SYDVKM. This CDR3 spans 15 amino acids. CDR3 nucleotide sequence: TGTGCCAGCAGTCTCTCTATGGCTATGGACTACGAGCAGTACTTC. Amino acid sequence: CASSLSMAMDYEQYF.

V is TRBV27 and J is TRBJ1-1, with 7 bases that match TRBD1. The CDR3 is made up of 15 amino acids. The V gene end was trimmed by 5 bases and the J gene end by 3 bases; junction bases not matched to a gene: 9. In germline, CDR1 is MNHEY, CDR2 SMNVEV (reference sequence). The CDR3, as DNA: TGTGCCAGCAGTGTAAGGGGGCCCTACGACACTGAAGCTTTCTTT. This gives the protein CASSVRGPYDTEAFF.

The rearrangement links TRBV18 to TRBJ2-1, with 9 bases identical to TRBD2. Trimming cost V 2 bases and J 6 bases; bases outside gene matches: 11. Germline CDR1 and CDR2: KGHSH and LQKENI. The CDR3 is made up of 17 amino acids. Here the CDR3 DNA reads TGTGCCAGCTCACCAAGGCTAGCGGGGAGGTCGGGCAATGAGCAGTTCTTC. Amino acid sequence: CASSPRLAGRSGNEQFF.

The rearrangement joins TRBV29-1 to TRBJ2-1; 7 nucleotides agree with TRBD2. Per the germline V gene, CDR1 is SQVTM and CDR2 is ANQGSEA. The trim removed 6 bases at V and 7 bases at J, leaving 15 bases unmatched. This CDR3 is built from 15 residues. This CDR3 is CSVEPTPGGTNEQFF. In DNA form, the CDR3 reads TGCAGCGTCGAACCGACCCCCGGGGGGACTAATGAGCAGTTCTTC.

V gene TRBV27 combines with J gene TRBJ2-1; perhaps TRBD1 as D (6 bases). The CDR3 is 14 amino acids. Germline loops: CDR1 MNHEY, CDR2 SMNVEV (reference sequence). The germline V and J ends were trimmed by 2 bases and 2 bases, with 7 bases remaining between them. CDR3 bases: TGTGCCAGCAGTTTAGGGGGCCCCTACAATGAGCAGTTCTTC. Amino acids: CASSLGGPYNEQFF.

Only a few counts were recorded for this clone. The chain has TRBV2 and TRBJ1-5, with D uncertain. The CDR3 is 15 residues long. CDR1 is SNHLY, CDR2 FYNNEI, per germline. V was shortened by 6 bases and J by 8 bases, with 20 bases between the two germline ends. Written as DNA, the CDR3 is TGTGCCAGCAGCTCTGGGCTTACTCTGGTGGAGCCCCAGCATTTT. It translates to CASSSGLTLVEPQHF.

The rearrangement uses TRBV7-8 and TRBJ2-3; D may be TRBD1 or TRBD2 (6 bases each). The CDR3 is made up of 15 amino acids. Germline V gives CDR1 SGHVS, CDR2 FQNEAQ. V lost 5 bases, J lost 6 bases, and 18 bases lay in between. The CDR3, as DNA: TGTGCCAGCAGCCCAAAGGGGCAGGGGAGGGATACGCAGTATTTT. It translates to CASSPKGQGRDTQYF. Full variable domain (outside the CDR3, taken from reference TRBV7-8 and TRBJ2-3): GAGVSQSPRYKVAKRGQDVALRCDPISGHVSLFWYQQALGQGPEFLTYFQNEAQLDKSGLPSDRFFAERPEGSVSTLKIQRTQQEDSAVYLCASSPKGQGRDTQYFGPGTRLTVL.

V is TRBV19 and J is TRBJ2-7; 7 bases map to TRBD1. V shed 4 bases, J shed 5 bases, and the junction held 8 bases outside the gene matches. CDR1 LNHDA and CDR2 SQIVND come from the germline V gene (reference sequence). This CDR3 comprises 14 residues. CDR3 sequence: CASSSRQGMHEQYF. CDR3 coding DNA: TGTGCCAGTAGTAGCCGACAGGGAATGCACGAGCAGTACTTC. The full variable domain, its missing parts supplied by reference TRBV19 and TRBJ2-7, is DGGITQSPKYLFRKEGQNVTLSCEQNLNHDAMYWYRQDPGQGLRLIYYSQIVNDFQKGDIAEGYSVSREKKESFPLTVTSAQKNPTAFYLCASSSRQGMHEQYFGPGTRLTVT.

The chain combines TRBV29-1 with TRBJ2-2; 16 bases match TRBD2. Unmatched junction bases numbered 5, after V lost 7 bases and J lost 6 bases. There are 15 residues in the CDR3. CDR1 and CDR2 (germline): SQVTM, ANQGSEA. CDR3 DNA sequence: TGCAGCGCAGGGACTAGCGGGAGGGCCGCCGGGGAGCTGTTTTTT. Translated: CSAGTSGRAAGELFF.

V and J are TRBV14 and TRBJ2-3; D remains unclear. The CDR3 runs 16 residues. Deletions cut 0 bases from V and 3 bases from J, with 13 bases between. The germline V gene has CDR1 SGHDN and CDR2 FVKESK. CDR3 coding DNA: TGTGCCAGCAGCCAAGATCTGGGATGGGTGACAGATACGCAGTATTTT. Amino acid sequence: CASSQDLGWVTDTQYF. Full variable domain (missing parts from reference TRBV14 and TRBJ2-3): EAGVTQFPSHSVIEKGQTVTLRCDPISGHDNLYWYRRVMGKEIKFLLHFVKESKQDESGMPNNRFLAERTGGTYSTLKVQPAELEDSGVYFCASSQDLGWVTDTQYFGPGTRLTVL.

The gene calls are TRBV19 and TRBJ2-3; D remains unclear. The CDR3 extends over 11 amino acids. The V gene lost 6 bases and the J gene lost 3 bases, with 4 bases spanning the gap. Germline CDR1 and CDR2: LNHDA and SQIVND (reference sequence). The CDR3 reads CASRGTDTQYF. CDR3 nucleotide sequence: TGTGCCAGTAGAGGGACAGATACGCAGTATTTT.

The V call is TRBV7-8, the J call TRBJ2-7; 9 bases align to TRBD2. The CDR3 sequence is 16 residues long. V shed 3 bases, J shed 4 bases, and the junction held 10 bases outside the gene matches. Germline values: CDR1 SGHVS, CDR2 FQNEAQ. CDR3 bases: TGTGCCAGCAGCTTCTCTAGCGGGGTAACTTCTTACGAGCAGTACTTC. It yields the protein CASSFSSGVTSYEQYF.

This chain joins TRBV5-1 and TRBJ2-1; possibly TRBD2 for D (6 bases). Germline loops: CDR1 SGHRS, CDR2 YFSETQ. Trimming pared 0 bases from V and 2 bases from J, leaving 9 bases between. This CDR3 contains 15 residues. The CDR3 is CASSLATSTYNEQFF. CDR3 coding DNA: TGCGCCAGCAGCTTGGCGACTAGTACCTACAATGAGCAGTTCTTC.

This clone was seen more than once but under ten times. The chain uses TRBV11-2 and TRBJ1-2; 9 nucleotides align to TRBD1. Losses at the gene ends were 1 base for V and 8 bases for J; bases not matched to a gene: 14. The CDR3 loop spans 17 amino acids. Germline lookup yields CDR1 SGHAT and CDR2 FQNNGV. The CDR3 DNA is TGTGCCAGCAGCTTAGGCGCCTTCACAGGGGGCAGGAAGGGCTACACCTTC. Translation: CASSLGAFTGGRKGYTF.

This rearrangement joins TRBV29-1 to TRBJ1-2, with TRBD1 matching 9 bases. Looked up from germline, CDR1 is SQVTM and CDR2 is ANQGSEA. J was trimmed by 4 bases and V by 6 bases; bases with no gene match: 9. The CDR3 is 14 residues long. CDR3 coding DNA: TGCAGCGTAGACCGGGACAGGGTTCTCTATGGCTACACCTTC. This gives the protein CSVDRDRVLYGYTF.

V and J are TRBV11-2 and TRBJ1-3; TRBD1 might be the D (5 bases). Looked up from germline, CDR1 is SGHAT and CDR2 is FQNNGV. V shed 10 bases and J shed 4 bases, with 11 bases lying between them. This CDR3 spans 12 amino acids. CDR3 DNA sequence: TGTGCCATCCGAGGGGTCGGAAACACCATATATTTT. As protein: CAIRGVGNTIYF.

This chain joins TRBV5-5 and TRBJ1-1, with a weak D call TRBD1 (5 bases). This CDR3 comprises 15 residues. Germline V gene lookup returns CDR1 SGHKS and CDR2 YYEKEE (reference sequence). Trimming removed 1 base from V and 4 bases from J, with 14 bases in between. CDR3 in amino acids: CASSLRGRDGTEAFF. CDR3 sequence (DNA): TGTGCCAGCAGCTTGCGGGGAAGGGACGGCACTGAAGCTTTCTTT.

The V and J genes are TRBV6-4 and TRBJ2-1, with TRBD2 identical over 9 bases. J gave up 5 bases and V 3 bases, and 2 bases lay outside the gene matches. The CDR3 covers 14 residues. The germline V gene encodes CDR1 MRHNA and CDR2 SNTAGT. The CDR3 region has the DNA TGTGCCAGCAGTGATTTAGCGGGAGACAATGAGCAGTTCTTC. Translated: CASSDLAGDNEQFF.

This clone showed up just once. The chain combines TRBV27 with TRBJ2-2; D may be TRBD1 (5 bases). Germline CDR1 reads MNHEY; CDR2 reads SMNVEV (reference sequence). Trimming removed 3 bases from V and 6 bases from J, with 14 bases in between. CDR3 length: 15 residues. The CDR3 reads CASSFPRVKSGELFF. The CDR3 DNA reads as TGTGCCAGCAGTTTTCCCAGGGTTAAGTCCGGGGAGCTGTTTTTT.